Below, one TCR beta chain is given with its context. The source of the sample is a study of control samples from healthy donors and cancer patients. The CDR3 is 10 residues long. V dropped 4 bases and J dropped 5 bases, with 6 bases sitting between them. Looked up from germline, CDR1 is SQVTM and CDR2 is ANQGSEA. Here immunoSEQ multiplex PCR was the method, and the copy in TCRdb shows in-frame clones only, minus some. The sample includes around 190,000 clones, about 90% of them seen just once. Sequenced sample: blood. The chain combines TRBV29-1 with TRBJ2-7; D is uncertain. This clonotype was obtained from a woman aged 45 to 65 in good health. CDR3 protein: CSVGRDEQYF. The CDR3, as DNA: TGCAGCGTTGGACGGGACGAGCAGTACTTC.